This TCR beta chain was documented in a study of beta chain features in type 1 diabetes. CDR3 length equals 10 residues. V lost 8 bases and J lost 2, with 4 bases in between. Germline V gene lookup returns CDR1 DFQATT and CDR2 SNEGSKA (reference sequence). This clone has more than one count but fewer than ten. Expressed TCRB transcripts were sequenced after all isolated RNA was converted to cDNA. This table comes from immunoSEQ multiplex PCR, and its TCRdb copy is limited to in-frame clones, with some not included. The sample has around 500,000 clones; about 30% are singletons. Source material: naive CD4+ T cells from blood. This TCR derives from a man younger than 35 in good health. This rearrangement joins TRBV20-1 to TRBJ2-1; no clear D. The CDR3 DNA follows: TGCAGTAGCGCCTACAATGAGCAGTTCTTC. Its translation: CSSAYNEQFF.